The T cell receptor (beta chain) described here comes from a study of blood T cell repertoires in COVID-19. As for the study in general: Samples came from the United States, Italy and Spain, spanning acute and convalescent COVID-19. Sources were T cells, B-cell-depleted T cells, or PBMCs; the material itself was cDNA or gDNA.

The V gene lost 5 bases and the J gene lost 8 bases, with 15 bases spanning the gap. The length of the CDR3 is 14 residues. Germline V gene lookup returns CDR1 LNHDA and CDR2 SQIVND (reference sequence). Authors' processing steps: Reference gene primer amplification yielded estimated nucleated cell counts. Data came from immunoSEQ multiplex PCR; TCRdb stores just in-frame clones and leaves some out. V, J and clone size are those of that table, while D and trimming were read from the DNA. This table has roughly 100,000 clones, more than 75% appearing once. Sequences were obtained from peripheral blood. This TCR was sampled from a human donor in a cohort sampled during active COVID-19. V gene TRBV19 combines with J gene TRBJ1-4; TRBD1 is a possible D gene (5 bases). CDR3 coding DNA: TGTGCCAGTAGTCCGCCAGGGCCTGGGGAAAAACTGTTTTTT. Translation gives CASSPPGPGEKLFF.